What follows are 31 T cell receptor beta chains derived from one specimen sequenced in a study of T cell responses to AZD1222 COVID-19 vaccine. Sequencing was performed with immunoSEQ multiplex PCR; in TCRdb, only in-frame clones are kept and a portion is missing. The sample consists of some 180,000 clones, about 92% of them appearing once. The sequencing here drew on peripheral blood, taken 28 days after the second dose of the MenACWY control vaccine. The receptors stem from an adult who received the MenACWY meningococcal vaccine as a control.

This chain connects TRBV15 to TRBJ2-7; TRBD1 or TRBD2 may be the D gene (5 bases each). The CDR3 totals 12 residues. Trimming shortened V by 2 bases and J by 7 bases, and 9 bases separated the two germline ends. Germline V CDR1 and CDR2: LNHNV, YYDKDF (reference sequence). The CDR3 loop is CATSRLGVEQYF. For the CDR3, the DNA is TGTGCCACCAGCAGACTGGGGGTGGAGCAGTACTTC.

The chain couples TRBV5-5 to TRBJ1-3; D ambiguous. The CDR3 spans 19 residues. Deletions cut 0 bases from V and 3 bases from J, with 22 bases between. The germline V gene encodes CDR1 SGHKS and CDR2 YYEKEE (reference sequence). CDR3: CASSLVGSTGSYFGNTIYF. CDR3 coding DNA: TGTGCCAGCAGCTTGGTGGGCTCAACCGGCTCCTACTTTGGAAACACCATATATTTT.

The genes are TRBV11-2 and TRBJ2-1; 8 nucleotides agree with TRBD1. This CDR3 comprises 14 residues. Germline-derived CDR1 and CDR2 are SGHAT and FQNNGV. V lost 1 base and J lost 8; bases outside the gene matches: 4. DNA for the CDR3: TGTGCCAGCAGCTTAGGGACAGGGTTACATGAGCAGTTCTTC. As protein: CASSLGTGLHEQFF.

Only one count was recorded for this clone. CDR3: CASSQDGRGNEKLFF. CDR3 coding DNA: TGCGCCAGCAGCCAAGATGGGAGAGGCAATGAAAAACTGTTTTTT. The chain uses TRBV4-3 and TRBJ1-4; D ambiguous. V was pared by 0 bases and J by 5 bases, with 10 bases between. CDR1 is LGHNA and CDR2 is YSLEER in the germline V gene. CDR3 size: 15 residues.

The rearrangement joins TRBV9 to TRBJ1-2, with 7 bases aligning to TRBD1. This CDR3 is 16 amino acids long. The V and J ends lost 0 bases and 5 bases, in that order; junction bases with no gene match: 10. Germline V CDR1 and CDR2: SGDLS, YYNGEE. The CDR3 reads CASSVEKDREAYGYTF. In DNA, the CDR3 is TGTGCCAGCAGCGTAGAAAAAGACAGGGAGGCGTATGGCTACACCTTC.

The chain has TRBV19 and TRBJ2-1; 16 bases fit TRBD2. Germline V CDR1 and CDR2: LNHDA, SQIVND (reference sequence). CDR3 length equals 17 residues. V shed 6 bases, J shed 3 bases, and the junction held 5 bases outside the gene matches. The CDR3 coding sequence is TGTGCCAGTAGCCTGGGACTAGCGGGAGGGTACTACAATGAGCAGTTCTTC. Translated: CASSLGLAGGYYNEQFF.

The CDR3 DNA is TGTGCCAGTAGTATGTCCAGGACATCCTACGAGCAGTACTTC. Translated, it gives CASSMSRTSYEQYF. V and J are TRBV19 and TRBJ2-7; tentative D call: TRBD1 (5 bases). The CDR3 consists of 14 residues. Germline V gene lookup returns CDR1 LNHDA and CDR2 SQIVND (reference sequence). Trimming cost V 3 bases and J 1 base, with 10 bases left between them.

This clone occurred once. The chain is built from TRBV19 and TRBJ1-1; 7 nucleotides agree with TRBD1. There are 13 residues in the CDR3. The ends lost 9 bases at V and 6 bases at J; junction bases unmatched: 10. The germline V gene has CDR1 LNHDA and CDR2 SQIVND (reference sequence). This CDR3 is CASRPGGVPEAFF. The CDR3 DNA is TGTGCCAGCCGTCCAGGGGGGGTCCCTGAAGCTTTCTTT.

The CDR3 DNA follows: TGCAGTGCTAGTGTTAGGGCCAACACCGGGGAGCTGTTTTTT. It encodes CSASVRANTGELFF. This rearrangement joins TRBV20-1 to TRBJ2-2; D unclear. The CDR3 has 14 residues. Germline V gene sequence: CDR1 DFQATT, CDR2 SNEGSKA (reference sequence). V lost 3 bases to trimming and J lost 2 bases, with 10 bases between them.

This clone has a single count. The chain links TRBV4-3 to TRBJ1-5, with D possibly matching TRBD1 (5 bases). This CDR3 comprises 15 residues. Trimming stripped 4 bases from V and 6 bases from J, with 16 bases between. Germline V gene data show CDR1 as LGHNA and CDR2 as YSLEER. CDR3 DNA: TGCGCCAGCAGCCCCTTCCGAGGGGTGGGTCAGCCCCAGCATTTT. This translates into CASSPFRGVGQPQHF.

The chain joins TRBV7-9 to TRBJ1-5; possible D gene TRBD1, 5 bases. The germline V gene encodes CDR1 SEHNR and CDR2 FQNEAQ (reference sequence). Trimming took 0 bases from V and 2 from J, leaving 8 bases between them. The CDR3 consists of 15 residues. The CDR3 is CASSLAGQGNQPQHF. The CDR3 DNA reads TGTGCCAGCAGCTTAGCGGGGCAGGGCAATCAGCCCCAGCATTTT.

V gene TRBV19 combines with J gene TRBJ2-7; 9 nucleotides align to TRBD1. The trim removed 6 bases at V and 0 bases at J, leaving 3 bases unmatched. The CDR3 has 14 amino acids. Germline CDR1 reads LNHDA; CDR2 reads SQIVND (reference sequence). As DNA, the CDR3 is TGTGCCAGTAGCGGACAGGGGTCCTCCTACGAGCAGTACTTC. Protein product: CASSGQGSSYEQYF.

The V and J genes are TRBV30 and TRBJ1-3; D perhaps matches TRBD1 (6 bases). Per the germline V gene, CDR1 is GTSNPN and CDR2 is SVGIG (reference sequence). This CDR3 has 15 amino acids. Trimming took 5 bases from V and 0 from J, leaving 14 bases between them. CDR3 bases: TGTGCCTGGGGGGCCGGACAGAGCTCTGGAAACACCATATATTTT. Encoded protein: CAWGAGQSSGNTIYF.

V usage is TRBV9 and J usage is TRBJ1-2; D remains unclear. Per germline, CDR1 SGDLS and CDR2 YYNGEE. CDR3 size: 12 residues. Trimming cost V 6 bases and J 5 bases, with 11 bases left between them. CDR3 sequence reads: CASNSALYGYTF. DNA of the CDR3: TGTGCCAGCAACTCAGCATTATATGGCTACACCTTC.

This clone was seen just once. The rearrangement links TRBV5-1 to TRBJ2-2; tentatively, D is TRBD2 (6 bases). Germline CDR1 and CDR2: SGHRS and YFSETQ. The V end lost 1 base, the J end lost 0 bases, and 7 bases lay between the germline ends. The length of the CDR3 is 15 residues. The CDR3 nucleotides are TGCGCCAGCAGCTTGCTAGCGCCGAACACCGGGGAGCTGTTTTTT. Protein sequence: CASSLLAPNTGELFF.

The rearrangement joins TRBV7-8 to TRBJ2-5; 9 bases agree with TRBD2. The length of the CDR3 is 14 residues. Germline V gene sequence: CDR1 SGHVS, CDR2 FQNEAQ. V gave up 6 bases and J gave up 5 bases; unmatched junction bases: 7. CDR3 in amino acids: CASSPAGGRETQYF. Here the CDR3 DNA reads TGTGCCAGCAGTCCTGCGGGAGGGCGGGAGACCCAGTACTTC.

J is TRBJ1-2 and V is TRBV7-8; 10 bases align to TRBD1. CDR3 size: 15 residues. Germline trimming cut 6 bases from V and 5 bases from J; bases unmatched to any gene: 9. Germline CDR1 is SGHVS and CDR2 is FQNEAQ. This CDR3 reads CASSSRQGAEYGYTF. Written as DNA, the CDR3 is TGTGCCAGCAGTTCCCGACAGGGGGCGGAATATGGCTACACCTTC.

The chain joins TRBV6-2 or TRBV6-3 to TRBJ2-1; D is unclear. Trimming shortened V by 5 bases and J by 3 bases, and 8 bases separated the two germline ends. The CDR3 loop spans 13 amino acids. In germline, CDR1 is MNHEY, CDR2 SVGEGT. The CDR3 region has the DNA TGTGCCAGCAGTGGCCAGAGCTACAATGAGCAGTTCTTC. Protein: CASSGQSYNEQFF.

CDR3 residues: CASSRIGQGYYEQYF. In nucleotides, the CDR3 is TGTGCCAGCAGCCGCATTGGTCAGGGGTACTACGAGCAGTACTTC. The chain joins TRBV3-1 (or the pseudogene TRBV3-2) to TRBJ2-7, with D perhaps matching TRBD1 (6 bases). V was pared by 4 bases and J by 3 bases, with 16 bases between. Germline V gene data show CDR1 as LGHDT and CDR2 as YNNKEL (reference sequence). The CDR3 is 15 amino acids.

This chain uses TRBV5-1 with TRBJ1-1; 9 bases align to TRBD1. This CDR3 is 15 amino acids long. Germline V gene lookup returns CDR1 SGHRS and CDR2 YFSETQ. Trimming took 4 bases from V and 1 from J; bases not matched to a gene: 5. Here the CDR3 DNA reads TGCGCCAGCAGCCAGGGACAGGGCCGGAACACTGAAGCTTTCTTT. Translation gives CASSQGQGRNTEAFF.

The V and J genes are TRBV6-6 and TRBJ2-2, with 10 nucleotides matching TRBD1. This CDR3 region has 14 residues. Germline CDR1 MNHNY, CDR2 SVGAGI (reference sequence). The J segment lost 7 bases and the V segment lost 4 bases, leaving 3 bases of the junction unmatched. This chain's CDR3 is CASSSTGGVGELFF. DNA for the CDR3: TGTGCCAGCAGTTCGACAGGGGGCGTCGGGGAGCTGTTTTTT.

This clone is medium-sized (0.01 to 0.1%). V gene TRBV19 combines with J gene TRBJ2-3; no reliable D call. This CDR3 is built from 13 residues. Per germline, CDR1 LNHDA and CDR2 SQIVND (reference sequence). V gave up 7 bases and J gave up 1 base, with 9 bases separating them. As DNA, the CDR3 is TGTGCCAGTACTTCCGGACGCACAGATACGCAGTATTTT. This encodes CASTSGRTDTQYF.

The chain combines TRBV6-1 with TRBJ1-1; no clear D. The CDR3 runs to 13 residues. The germline V gene encodes CDR1 MNHNS and CDR2 SASEGT. V gave up 2 bases and J gave up 4 bases, with 8 bases separating them. The CDR3 DNA sequence: TGTGCCAGCAGTGAACAGGTACCCACTGAAGCTTTCTTT. It translates to CASSEQVPTEAFF.

This chain uses TRBV7-2 with TRBJ1-5; no clear D. Germline V gene data show CDR1 as SGHTA and CDR2 as FQGNSA. The CDR3 has 15 residues. With 2 bases removed from V and 0 bases from J, the gap between germline ends came to 8 bases. Here the CDR3 DNA reads TGTGCCAGCAGCTTAAAACAGACTAGCAATCAGCCCCAGCATTTT. It encodes CASSLKQTSNQPQHF.

The rearrangement uses TRBV2 and TRBJ2-7, with 12 bases lining up with TRBD2. J was trimmed by 6 bases and V by 6 bases; bases with no gene match: 6. CDR1 is SNHLY and CDR2 is FYNNEI in the germline V gene. The CDR3 totals 14 residues. DNA for the CDR3: TGTGCCAGCAGGCTGACTAGCGGGAGTGGCGAGCAGTACTTC. Its translation is CASRLTSGSGEQYF.

The V call is TRBV19, the J call TRBJ1-2; D is ambiguous. Per the germline V gene, CDR1 is LNHDA and CDR2 is SQIVND (reference sequence). The CDR3 sequence is 12 residues long. Between the trimmed V and J ends, which lost 9 bases and 6 bases, there was a span of 14 bases. CDR3 region: CASGATRNGYTF. The CDR3 DNA sequence: TGTGCCAGCGGTGCCACACGAAATGGCTACACCTTC.

The V gene is TRBV14, the J gene TRBJ2-1, with 7 nucleotides matching TRBD1. This CDR3 has 13 amino acids. Trimming cost V 3 bases and J 6 bases; bases outside gene matches: 2. CDR1 SGHDN and CDR2 FVKESK come from the germline V gene. CDR3 nucleotide sequence: TGTGCCAGCAGCCAGGGACAGTTCAATGAGCAGTTCTTC. Its protein is CASSQGQFNEQFF.

The chain links TRBV20-1 to TRBJ1-2; 8 nucleotides agree with TRBD1. This CDR3 is built from 14 residues. V lost 3 bases and J lost 4; bases outside the gene matches: 7. The germline V gene encodes CDR1 DFQATT and CDR2 SNEGSKA (reference sequence). The CDR3 sequence is CSASTGTGVYGYTF. The DNA of the CDR3 is TGCAGTGCTAGTACCGGGACAGGAGTCTATGGCTACACCTTC.

The chain combines TRBV6-6 with TRBJ2-1; D not resolved. V was clipped by 5 bases and J by 7 bases, with 15 bases between them. Germline values: CDR1 MNHNY, CDR2 SVGAGI (reference sequence). The CDR3 length is 14 residues. CDR3 nucleotide sequence: TGTGCCAGCAGTCTCATTAAGGCCTTTAATGAGCAGTTCTTC. Translation gives CASSLIKAFNEQFF.

The chain couples TRBV7-3 to TRBJ2-5, with 7 bases lining up with TRBD2. The CDR3 is 15 amino acids. CDR1 is SGHTA and CDR2 is FQGTGA in the germline V gene. The J segment lost 2 bases and the V segment lost 5 bases, leaving 8 bases of the junction unmatched. The CDR3 nucleotides read TGTGCCAGCAGCCCCCTAAGCGGGAAACAAGAGACCCAGTACTTC. This codes for CASSPLSGKQETQYF.

This clone has only one observation. The junction and the germline gene differ at one end; a read error may be behind it. CDR3 amino acids: CASSTGVNTPLHF. The CDR3 DNA is TGTGCCAGTTCGACAGGGGTTAATACACCCCTCCACTTT. This chain links TRBV19 with TRBJ1-6; 8 nucleotides line up with TRBD1. The germline CDR1 and CDR2 sequences are LNHDA and SQIVND (reference sequence). This CDR3 has 13 amino acids.